Below are 27 T cell receptor beta chains sequenced from a single sample in a study of blood T cells in healthy people across ages. Using a J-beta primer mix together with a sample-barcoded 5' primer, a second PCR was run for roughly 7 to 12 cycles. TCRdb re-called the 5' RACE reads with MiXCR, one entry per CDR3 protein. The profile shows around 800,000 distinct CDR3 sequences, roughly 25% of them singletons. Another study also made use of these data, one on T cells of mothers and their children.

Sequencing was done on a sample of blood. These TCRs come from a boy younger than 18 in good health.

A few counts support this clonotype. The gene calls are TRBV5-1 and TRBJ2-2; D call uncertain. Per the germline V gene, CDR1 is SGHRS and CDR2 is YFSETQ. This CDR3 comprises 13 residues. V lost 0 bases and J 8 bases, leaving 8 bases between the germline ends. The CDR3 DNA follows: TGCGCCAGCAGCTTGGCCCAATCGGGGGAGCTGTTTTTT. Translating it yields CASSLAQSGELFF.

CDR3 sequence reads: CASTALFPGRDLAKNIQYF. The CDR3 DNA follows: TGTGCCAGCACCGCGCTCTTCCCTGGACGGGACCTAGCCAAAAACATTCAGTACTTC. V gene TRBV21-1 combines with J gene TRBJ2-4; no DNA check was done on the table's D call, TRBD1. TRBV21-1 is a documented pseudogene. CDR3 length: 19 amino acids.

The chain combines TRBV7-8 with TRBJ2-3, with D maybe TRBD1 (5 bases). The germline gives CDR1 SGHVS, CDR2 FQNEAQ. The V and J ends lost 1 base and 4 bases respectively, with 12 bases between them. The CDR3 length is 15 residues. CDR3 loop: CASSLGGSPPDTQYF. CDR3 nucleotide sequence: TGTGCCAGCAGCTTAGGGGGCAGCCCCCCAGATACGCAGTATTTT.

The V gene is TRBV29-1, the J gene TRBJ2-3, with no clear D. CDR3 size: 13 residues. CDR1 is SQVTM, CDR2 ANQGSEA, per germline. V lost 2 bases to trimming and J lost 2 bases, with 8 bases between them. The CDR3 loop is CSVEKRNTDTQYF. The CDR3 nucleotides read TGCAGCGTTGAAAAGAGAAACACAGATACGCAGTATTTT.

This clonotype turned up a few times. V gene TRBV2 combines with J gene TRBJ2-3, with D possibly matching TRBD2 (6 bases). Per germline, CDR1 SNHLY and CDR2 FYNNEI. This CDR3 has 13 amino acids. V was pared by 8 bases and J by 4 bases, with 13 bases between. CDR3 bases: TGTGCCAGCTCCAAGACTAGTTCAGATACGCAGTATTTT. Translated: CASSKTSSDTQYF.

This clonotype appeared a few times. J is TRBJ1-4 and V is TRBV6-6, with TRBD1 as a possible D gene (5 bases). Trimming left V 2 bases short and J 10 bases short, with 17 bases between. This CDR3 comprises 15 residues. Germline V gives CDR1 MNHNY, CDR2 SVGAGI (reference sequence). CDR3 in DNA: TGTGCCAGCAGTTACGATGGGCAGGGTGTTGCAAAACTGTTTTTT. This encodes CASSYDGQGVAKLFF.

In the case of this clonotype: Compared with germline, one end of the junction differs, possibly owing to a read error. This chain joins TRBV12-3 or TRBV12-4 and TRBJ2-3, with a tentative D call TRBD2 (6 bases). There are 16 residues in the CDR3. In DNA, the CDR3 is TGTGCCAGCAGTTTGGCGGGGTCCCGGGGCACAGATGCGCAGTATTTT. Translated: CASSLAGSRGTDAQYF.

The rearrangement links TRBV3-1 to TRBJ1-4; D remains unclear. This CDR3 has 13 amino acids. The V end lost 4 bases, the J end lost 5 bases, and 8 bases lay between the germline ends. Looked up from germline, CDR1 is LGHDT and CDR2 is YNNKEL (reference sequence). CDR3: CASSPFLNEKLFF. The CDR3 coding sequence is TGTGCCAGCAGCCCTTTCTTGAATGAAAAACTGTTTTTT.

This clonotype turned up a few times. V usage is TRBV7-2 and J usage is TRBJ1-1; D is possibly TRBD1 (5 bases). CDR1 is SGHTA, CDR2 FQGNSA, per germline. The V and J ends lost 1 base and 8 bases respectively, with 11 bases between them. The CDR3 runs to 13 residues. This CDR3 reads CASSLDFGGEAFF. DNA of the CDR3: TGTGCCAGCAGCTTAGATTTCGGGGGGGAAGCTTTCTTT.

The chain is built from TRBV5-1 and TRBJ1-1; D call uncertain. V lost 0 bases and J 5 bases, leaving 14 bases between the germline ends. Per germline, CDR1 SGHRS and CDR2 YFSETQ. The CDR3 consists of 15 residues. The CDR3 loop is CASSLDADPGTEAFF. The CDR3 coding sequence is TGCGCCAGCAGCTTGGATGCCGACCCCGGGACTGAAGCTTTCTTT.

The V call is TRBV12-3 or TRBV12-4, the J call TRBJ1-5; D is ambiguous. Between the trimmed V and J ends, which lost 2 bases and 11 bases, there was a span of 13 bases. The CDR3 loop spans 13 amino acids. In nucleotides, the CDR3 is TGTGCCAGCAGTTTATTCTCCTCTACGGCCCAGCATTTT. As protein: CASSLFSSTAQHF.

This clonotype was picked up one time. The chain carries TRBV20-1 and TRBJ2-1, with TRBD2 matching 8 bases. The J segment lost 3 bases and the V segment lost 2 bases, leaving 9 bases of the junction unmatched. Per germline, CDR1 DFQATT and CDR2 SNEGSKA (reference sequence). CDR3 length: 16 amino acids. The CDR3 reads CSARLSGEGLYNEQFF. In DNA, the CDR3 is TGCAGTGCTAGACTTAGCGGGGAGGGCCTCTACAATGAGCAGTTCTTC.

This chain's CDR3 is CASSPIGPRHEQYF. The CDR3 bases are TGCGCCAGCAGCCCAATCGGGCCTCGTCACGAGCAGTACTTC. The rearrangement joins TRBV4-1 to TRBJ2-7; D not certain. The CDR3 is 14 residues long. V was trimmed by 4 bases and J by 5 bases, leaving 15 bases between them. The germline V gene encodes CDR1 MGHRA and CDR2 YSYEKL.

This clonotype was recorded a few times. The chain is built from TRBV7-9 and TRBJ2-7; possible D gene TRBD2, 5 bases. The DNA end favors TRBJ2-5, so the J call may be wrong. CDR1 and CDR2 from the germline V gene are SEHNR and FQNEAQ (reference sequence). This CDR3 has 14 residues. In DNA form, the CDR3 reads TGTGCCAGCGATACGAGGGCTGGGGAAGAGACCCAGTACTTC. It codes for CASDTRAGEETQYF.

This clonotype turned up a few times. The V call is TRBV5-1, the J call TRBJ1-4, with TRBD1 matching 10 bases. Germline-derived CDR1 and CDR2 are SGHRS and YFSETQ. CDR3 length: 14 amino acids. With V trimmed by 3 bases and J by 7 bases, 3 bases remained unmatched. CDR3 coding DNA: TGCGCCAGCAGCTCGACAGGGGGCATTGAAAAACTGTTTTTT. Its protein product is CASSSTGGIEKLFF.

This clonotype appeared many times. The V and J genes are TRBV20-1 and TRBJ2-7, with TRBD1 matching 7 bases. The J segment lost 2 bases and the V segment lost 5 bases, leaving 9 bases of the junction unmatched. This CDR3 contains 14 residues. The germline CDR1 and CDR2 sequences are DFQATT and SNEGSKA (reference sequence). CDR3 residues: CSAAKTGIAYEQYF. The CDR3 DNA is TGCAGTGCTGCTAAGACAGGGATCGCCTACGAGCAGTACTTC.

The gene calls are TRBV6-6 and TRBJ1-2; 9 positions agree with TRBD1. The CDR3 has 16 residues. Germline V gene data show CDR1 as MNHNY and CDR2 as SVGAGI (reference sequence). V trimming: 6 bases; J trimming: 8 bases; junction bases outside the gene matches: 16. Here the CDR3 reads CASRGTGSFPQHGYTF. The CDR3 coding sequence is TGTGCCAGCAGGGGGACAGGGAGTTTTCCCCAGCACGGCTACACCTTC.

The J gene is TRBJ1-1, the V gene TRBV5-1; D unclear. Germline V gene sequence: CDR1 SGHRS, CDR2 YFSETQ. Trimming took off 5 bases at V and 7 bases at J, with 21 bases between the two ends. The CDR3 extends over 15 amino acids. The CDR3 is CASRKDDGFGNEAFF. CDR3 nucleotides: TGCGCCAGCAGGAAAGATGACGGGTTTGGGAATGAAGCTTTCTTT. Supplemented by reference TRBV5-1 and TRBJ1-1, the full variable domain reads KAGVTQTPRYLIKTRGQQVTLSCSPISGHRSVSWYQQTPGQGLQFLFEYFSETQRNKGNFPGRFSGRQFSNSRSEMNVSTLELGDSALYLCASRKDDGFGNEAFFGQGTRLTVV.

This clonotype was seen only a few times. The chain recombines TRBV5-1 with TRBJ2-1, with D tentatively TRBD1 (6 bases). V was shortened by 4 bases and J by 8 bases, with 10 bases between the two germline ends. Germline V CDR1 and CDR2: SGHRS, YFSETQ. The CDR3 spans 12 residues. CDR3 sequence: CASSHRVDEQFF. CDR3 coding DNA: TGCGCCAGCAGCCACAGGGTCGATGAGCAGTTCTTC.

The CDR3 protein is CASSPAPDSSYNEQFF. CDR3 in DNA: TGCGCCAGCAGCCCCGCTCCGGACAGCTCCTACAATGAGCAGTTCTTC. This chain joins TRBV5-1 and TRBJ2-1; possibly TRBD1 for D (6 bases). Trimming stripped 4 bases from V and 0 bases from J, with 14 bases between. This CDR3 region has 16 residues. Germline V gene data show CDR1 as SGHRS and CDR2 as YFSETQ.

As regards this clonotype: Mismatch with germline at one junction end may stem from a read error. The chain is built from TRBV7-8 and TRBJ1-2, with TRBD1 matching 7 bases. This CDR3 has 18 residues. Per the germline V gene, CDR1 is SGHVS and CDR2 is FQNEAQ. The CDR3 protein is CAGSLIRGGGRSNYGYTF. CDR3 nucleotide sequence: TGTGCCGGCAGCTTAATCAGGGGGGGAGGCAGATCTAACTATGGCTACACCTTC.

The chain is built from TRBV20-1 and TRBJ1-2; D uncertain. Trimming took 0 bases from V and 0 from J, leaving 5 bases between them. CDR3 length: 13 residues. From germline, CDR1 is DFQATT and CDR2 SNEGSKA (reference sequence). Here the CDR3 DNA reads TGCAGTGCTAGAGATGGTCCTAACTATGGCTACACCTTC. Its translation: CSARDGPNYGYTF.

This clonotype showed up just a few times. The chain joins TRBV7-8 to TRBJ1-4; D possibly corresponds to TRBD1 (6 bases). The germline V gene encodes CDR1 SGHVS and CDR2 FQNEAQ. Trimming removed 0 bases from V and 10 bases from J, with 18 bases in between. This CDR3 comprises 16 residues. CDR3 protein: CASSLAGGAPGGKLFF. The CDR3 DNA follows: TGTGCCAGCAGCTTAGCAGGGGGGGCCCCCGGGGGAAAACTGTTTTTT.

J is TRBJ2-7 and V is TRBV27, with 7 nucleotides matching TRBD1. CDR3 length: 14 amino acids. Unmatched junction bases numbered 10, after V lost 6 bases and J lost 5 bases. Germline V CDR1 and CDR2: MNHEY, SMNVEV (reference sequence). Written as DNA, the CDR3 is TGTGCCAGCAGCCTATCAGGGGGTTTCAACGAGCAGTACTTC. Protein: CASSLSGGFNEQYF.

This clonotype showed up just a few times. The chain links TRBV18 to TRBJ1-4; D uncertain. CDR1 and CDR2 from the germline V gene are KGHSH and LQKENI. This CDR3 has 13 residues. Trimming left V 0 bases short and J 5 bases short, with 4 bases between. The CDR3 here is CASSPPVNEKLFF. CDR3 DNA sequence: TGTGCCAGCTCACCACCAGTAAATGAAAAACTGTTTTTT.

This chain joins TRBV29-1 and TRBJ1-3; D is ambiguous. Deletions cut 4 bases from V and 4 bases from J, with 8 bases between. Germline assignment: CDR1 SQVTM and CDR2 ANQGSEA. The CDR3 is made up of 12 amino acids. CDR3 bases: TGCAGCGTTGTCCTCTCCGGAAACACCATATATTTT. Translation gives CSVVLSGNTIYF. The variable domain in full, completed from reference TRBV29-1 and TRBJ1-3, reads SAVISQKPSRDICQRGTSLTIQCQVDSQVTMMFWYRQQPGQSLTLIATANQGSEATYESGFVIDKFPISRPNLTFSTLTVSNMSPEDSSIYLCSVVLSGNTIYFGEGSWLTVV.

V usage is TRBV7-2 and J usage is TRBJ2-1, with a tentative D call TRBD1 (5 bases). This CDR3 spans 16 amino acids. Trimming left V 6 bases short and J 3 bases short, with 18 bases between. Germline assignment: CDR1 SGHTA and CDR2 FQGNSA. The CDR3 is CASRSKGYPIYNEQFF. CDR3 in DNA: TGTGCCAGCAGATCGAAGGGGTACCCCATCTACAATGAGCAGTTCTTC.